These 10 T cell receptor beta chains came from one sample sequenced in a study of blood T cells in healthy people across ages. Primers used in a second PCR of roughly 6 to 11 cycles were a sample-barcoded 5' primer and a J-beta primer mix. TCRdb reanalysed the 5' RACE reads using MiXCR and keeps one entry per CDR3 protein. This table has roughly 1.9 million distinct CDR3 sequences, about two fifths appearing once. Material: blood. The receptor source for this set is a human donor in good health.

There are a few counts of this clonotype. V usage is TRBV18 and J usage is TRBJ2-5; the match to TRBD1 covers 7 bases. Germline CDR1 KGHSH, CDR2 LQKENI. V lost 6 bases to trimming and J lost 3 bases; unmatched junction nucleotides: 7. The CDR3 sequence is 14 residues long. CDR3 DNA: TGTGCCAGCTCGACAGGGTGGGAAAAAGAGACCCAGTACTTC. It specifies CASSTGWEKETQYF.

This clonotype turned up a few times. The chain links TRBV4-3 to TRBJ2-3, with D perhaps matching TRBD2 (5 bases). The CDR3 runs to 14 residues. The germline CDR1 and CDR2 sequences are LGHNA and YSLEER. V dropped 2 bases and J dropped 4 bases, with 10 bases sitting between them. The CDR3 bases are TGCGCCAGCAGCCAACACCGAGGGTCAGATACGCAGTATTTT. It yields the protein CASSQHRGSDTQYF.

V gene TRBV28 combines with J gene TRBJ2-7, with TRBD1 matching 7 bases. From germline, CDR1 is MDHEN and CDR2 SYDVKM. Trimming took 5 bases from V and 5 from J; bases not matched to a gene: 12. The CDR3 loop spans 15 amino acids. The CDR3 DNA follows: TGTGCCAGCAGTATGGATAGACAGGGTTCCCACGAGCAGTACTTC. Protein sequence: CASSMDRQGSHEQYF.

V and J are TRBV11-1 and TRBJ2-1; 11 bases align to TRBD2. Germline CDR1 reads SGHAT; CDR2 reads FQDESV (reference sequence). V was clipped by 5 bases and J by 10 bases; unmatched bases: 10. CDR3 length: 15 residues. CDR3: CASSRGTSGQEEQFF. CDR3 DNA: TGTGCCAGCAGCCGGGGGACTAGCGGACAGGAGGAGCAGTTCTTC. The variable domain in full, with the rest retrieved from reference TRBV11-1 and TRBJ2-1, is EAEVAQSPRYKITEKSQAVAFWCDPISGHATLYWYRQILGQGPELLVQFQDESVVDDSQLPKDRFSAERLKGVDSTLKIQPAELGDSAMYLCASSRGTSGQEEQFFGPGTRLTVL.

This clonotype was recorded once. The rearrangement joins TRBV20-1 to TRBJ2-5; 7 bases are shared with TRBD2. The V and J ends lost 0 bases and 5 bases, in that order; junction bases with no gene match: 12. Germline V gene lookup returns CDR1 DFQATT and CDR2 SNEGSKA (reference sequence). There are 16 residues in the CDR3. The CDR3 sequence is CSARDHLAVTRETQYF. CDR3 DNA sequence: TGCAGTGCTAGAGATCATCTAGCGGTGACCAGGGAGACCCAGTACTTC.

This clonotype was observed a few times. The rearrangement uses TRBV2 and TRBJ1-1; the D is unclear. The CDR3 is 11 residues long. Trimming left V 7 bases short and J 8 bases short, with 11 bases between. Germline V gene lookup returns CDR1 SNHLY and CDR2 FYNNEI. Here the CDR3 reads CASMGGKEAFF. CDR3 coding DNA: TGTGCCAGCATGGGAGGGAAGGAAGCTTTCTTT.

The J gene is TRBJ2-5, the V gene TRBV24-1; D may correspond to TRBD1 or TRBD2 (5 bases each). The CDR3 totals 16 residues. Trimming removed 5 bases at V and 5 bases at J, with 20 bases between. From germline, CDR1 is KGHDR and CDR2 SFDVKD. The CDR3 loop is CATSVEGQGETETQYF. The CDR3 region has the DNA TGTGCCACCAGTGTTGAGGGGCAAGGGGAGACGGAGACCCAGTACTTC.

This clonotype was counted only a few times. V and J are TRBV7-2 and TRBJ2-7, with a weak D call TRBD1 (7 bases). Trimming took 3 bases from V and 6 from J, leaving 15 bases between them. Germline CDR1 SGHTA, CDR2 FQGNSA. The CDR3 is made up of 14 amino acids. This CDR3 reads CASSFRGQEGEQYF. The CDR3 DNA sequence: TGTGCCAGCAGCTTTAGGGGGCAGGAGGGCGAGCAGTACTTC.

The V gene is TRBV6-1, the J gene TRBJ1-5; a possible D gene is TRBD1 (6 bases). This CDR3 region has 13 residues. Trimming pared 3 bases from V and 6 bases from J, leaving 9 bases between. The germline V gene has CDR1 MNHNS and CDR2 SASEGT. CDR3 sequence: CASSESQGQPQHF. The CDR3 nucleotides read TGTGCCAGCAGTGAGTCACAGGGTCAGCCCCAGCATTTT.

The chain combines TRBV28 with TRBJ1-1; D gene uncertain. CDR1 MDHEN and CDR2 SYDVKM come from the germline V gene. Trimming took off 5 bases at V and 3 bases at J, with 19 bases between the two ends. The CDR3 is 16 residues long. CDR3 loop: CASSPLIGEGDTEAFF. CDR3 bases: TGTGCCAGCAGTCCACTCATTGGGGAGGGAGACACTGAAGCTTTCTTT.